This is a list of T cell receptor beta chains from one sample in a study of blood T cell repertoires in COVID-19. The method was immunoSEQ multiplex PCR; TCRdb's version includes in-frame clones alone and lacks a portion of them. The table has 430,000 or so clones, 70% to 90% seen once. The sequenced material came from PBMCs or T cells enriched from blood (not recorded which). The receptors stem from a woman younger than 35 who had been exposed to COVID-19. Both conserved end residues are part of each CDR3. D genes are given only for firm matches.

J,V,D,CDR3
TRBJ2-7,TRBV3-1/TRBV3-2,TRBD2,CASSSRIAGDEQYF
TRBJ2-2,TRBV28,TRBD2,CASSFGTGGGAGELFF
TRBJ2-7,TRBV19,NA,CASSIGRGPYEQYF
TRBJ2-3,TRBV7-3,TRBD1,CASSSGQGGTDTQYF
TRBJ2-3,TRBV29-1,NA,CSVDRIGATDTQYF
TRBJ2-7,TRBV6-5,NA,CASSYSRGGFGYEQYF
TRBJ2-1,TRBV27,NA,CASSFSGRSYNEQFF
TRBJ1-4,TRBV2,TRBD1,CASSDPTGGEKLFF
TRBJ2-7,TRBV27,TRBD1,CASSYTTGGSWEQYF
TRBJ2-7,TRBV2,NA,CASTEERGSSYEQYF
TRBJ2-7,TRBV9,TRBD2,CASSVGTSGYEQYF
TRBJ2-1,TRBV19,TRBD2,CASSRPPGGMIRYNEQFF
TRBJ1-4,TRBV29-1,NA,CSVGGLPNEKLFF
TRBJ2-5,TRBV28,NA,CASSLFRAALGTQYF
TRBJ2-2,TRBV20-1,NA,CSASPLGELFF
TRBJ2-6,TRBV6-1,NA,CASSDGGLAGANVLTF
TRBJ2-1,TRBV9,NA,CASSVEGAEQFF
TRBJ2-5,TRBV11-2,TRBD2,CASSFYVGREGETQYF
TRBJ2-7,TRBV18,NA,CASKRQETTYEQYF
TRBJ1-5,TRBV14,NA,CASSQGPGDQPQHF
TRBJ1-1,TRBV4-1,NA,CASSQDEQLSTSMNTEAFF
TRBJ1-5,TRBV28,NA,CASSIQGGGNQPQHF
TRBJ2-2,TRBV29-1,TRBD2,CSVTGTSGAGELFF
TRBJ2-4,TRBV19,NA,CASSIYRDSLYF
TRBJ1-2,TRBV25-1,NA,CASSEYGGSYGYTF
TRBJ2-7,TRBV3-1/TRBV3-2,NA,CASSQIEGERSYEQYF
TRBJ2-3,TRBV4-2,TRBD2,CASSRMAGVTDTQYF